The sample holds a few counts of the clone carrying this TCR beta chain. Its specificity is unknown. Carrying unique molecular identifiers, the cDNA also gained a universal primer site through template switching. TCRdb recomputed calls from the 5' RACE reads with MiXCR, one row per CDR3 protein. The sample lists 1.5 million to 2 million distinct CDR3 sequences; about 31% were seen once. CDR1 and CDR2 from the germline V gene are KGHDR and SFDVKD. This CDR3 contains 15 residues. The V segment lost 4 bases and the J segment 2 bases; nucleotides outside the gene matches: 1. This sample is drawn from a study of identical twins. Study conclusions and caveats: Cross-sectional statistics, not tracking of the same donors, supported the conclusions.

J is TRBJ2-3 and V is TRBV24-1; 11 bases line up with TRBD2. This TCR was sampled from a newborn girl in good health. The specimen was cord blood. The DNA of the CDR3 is TGTGCCACCAGTGAACTAGCGGGAGACACAGATACGCAGTATTTT. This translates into CATSELAGDTDTQYF.